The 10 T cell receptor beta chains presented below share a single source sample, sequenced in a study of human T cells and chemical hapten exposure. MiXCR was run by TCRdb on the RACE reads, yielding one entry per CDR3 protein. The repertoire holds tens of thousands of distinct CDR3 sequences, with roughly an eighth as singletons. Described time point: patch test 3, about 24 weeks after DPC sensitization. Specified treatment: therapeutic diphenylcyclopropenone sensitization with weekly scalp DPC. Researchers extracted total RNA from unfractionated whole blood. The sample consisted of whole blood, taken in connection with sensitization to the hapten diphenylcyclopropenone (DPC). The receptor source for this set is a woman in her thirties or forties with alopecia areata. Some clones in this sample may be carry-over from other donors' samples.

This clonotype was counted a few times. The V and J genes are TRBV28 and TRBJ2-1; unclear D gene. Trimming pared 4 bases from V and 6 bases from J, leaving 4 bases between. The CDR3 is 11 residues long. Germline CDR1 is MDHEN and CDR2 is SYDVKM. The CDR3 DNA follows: TGTGCCAGCAGTTGGGTCAATGAGCAGTTCTTC. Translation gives CASSWVNEQFF.

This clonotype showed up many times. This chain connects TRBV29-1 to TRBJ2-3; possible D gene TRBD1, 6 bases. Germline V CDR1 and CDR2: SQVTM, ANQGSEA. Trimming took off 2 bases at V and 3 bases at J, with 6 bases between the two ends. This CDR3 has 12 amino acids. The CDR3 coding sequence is TGCAGCGTTGAAAGGGGGACAGATACGCAGTATTTT. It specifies CSVERGTDTQYF.

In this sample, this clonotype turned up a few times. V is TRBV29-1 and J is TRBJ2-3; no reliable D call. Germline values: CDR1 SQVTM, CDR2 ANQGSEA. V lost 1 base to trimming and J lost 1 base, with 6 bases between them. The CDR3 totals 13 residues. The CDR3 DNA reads TGCAGCGTTGAAGTCAGAGGCACAGATACGCAGTATTTT. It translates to CSVEVRGTDTQYF.

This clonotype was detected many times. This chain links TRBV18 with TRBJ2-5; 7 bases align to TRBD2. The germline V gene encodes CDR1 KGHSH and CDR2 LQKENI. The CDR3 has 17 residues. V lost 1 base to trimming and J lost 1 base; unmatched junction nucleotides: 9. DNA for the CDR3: TGTGCCAGCTCACCACTCAGCGGGGCAGTTGGCCAAGAGACCCAGTACTTC. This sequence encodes CASSPLSGAVGQETQYF. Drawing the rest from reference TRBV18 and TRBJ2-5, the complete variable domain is NAGVMQNPRHLVRRRGQEARLRCSPMKGHSHVYWYRQLPEEGLKFMVYLQKENIIDESGMPKERFSAEFPKEGPSILRIQQVVRGDSAAYFCASSPLSGAVGQETQYFGPGTRLLVL.

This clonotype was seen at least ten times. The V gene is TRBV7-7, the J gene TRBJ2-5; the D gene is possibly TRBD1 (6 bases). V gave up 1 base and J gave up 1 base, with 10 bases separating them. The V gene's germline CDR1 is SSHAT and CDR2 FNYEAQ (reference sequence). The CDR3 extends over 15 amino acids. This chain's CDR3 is CASSLGGRGQETQYF. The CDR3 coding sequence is TGTGCCAGCAGCTTAGGGGGGCGAGGCCAAGAGACCCAGTACTTC. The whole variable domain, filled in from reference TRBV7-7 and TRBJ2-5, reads GAGVSQSPRYKVTKRGQDVTLRCDPISSHATLYWYQQALGQGPEFLTYFNYEAQPDKSGLPSDRFSAERPEGSISTLTIQRTEQRDSAMYRCASSLGGRGQETQYFGPGTRLLVL.

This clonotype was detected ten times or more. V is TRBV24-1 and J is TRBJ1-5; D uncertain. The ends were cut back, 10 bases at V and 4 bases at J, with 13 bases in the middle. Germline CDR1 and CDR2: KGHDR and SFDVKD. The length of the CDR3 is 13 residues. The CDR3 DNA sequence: TGTGCCACACACGACGGAGGGAATCAGCCCCAGCATTTT. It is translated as CATHDGGNQPQHF.

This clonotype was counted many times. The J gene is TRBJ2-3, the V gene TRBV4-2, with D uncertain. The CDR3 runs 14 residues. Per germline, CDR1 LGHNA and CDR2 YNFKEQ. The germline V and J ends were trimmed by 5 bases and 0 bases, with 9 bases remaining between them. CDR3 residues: CASSSEASTDTQYF. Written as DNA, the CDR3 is TGTGCCAGCAGCTCTGAGGCTAGCACAGATACGCAGTATTTT.

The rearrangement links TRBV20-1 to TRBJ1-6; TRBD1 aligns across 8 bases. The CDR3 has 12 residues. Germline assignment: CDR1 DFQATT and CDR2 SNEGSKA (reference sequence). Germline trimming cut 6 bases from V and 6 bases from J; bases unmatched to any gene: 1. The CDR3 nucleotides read TGCAGTGCAGGACAGGGTAATTCACCCCTCCACTTT. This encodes CSAGQGNSPLHF.

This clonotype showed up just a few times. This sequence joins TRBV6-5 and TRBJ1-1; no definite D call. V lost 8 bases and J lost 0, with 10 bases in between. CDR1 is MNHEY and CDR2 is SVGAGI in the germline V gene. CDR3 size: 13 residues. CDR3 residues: CASRGELNTEAFF. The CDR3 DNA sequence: TGTGCCAGCCGGGGAGAGTTGAACACTGAAGCTTTCTTT.

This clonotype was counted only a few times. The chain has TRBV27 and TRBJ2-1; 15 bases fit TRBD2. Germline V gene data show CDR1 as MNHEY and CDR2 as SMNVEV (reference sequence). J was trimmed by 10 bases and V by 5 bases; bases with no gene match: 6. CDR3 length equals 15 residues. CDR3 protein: CASSPGTSGGPEQFF. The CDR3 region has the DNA TGTGCCAGCAGTCCCGGGACTAGCGGGGGGCCCGAGCAGTTCTTC.